A single T cell receptor (beta chain) is shown here with its context. Trimming pared 5 bases from V and 0 bases from J, leaving 12 bases between. This CDR3 is 14 amino acids long. In germline, CDR1 is SGHNT, CDR2 YYREEE (reference sequence). Participant age was roughly 18 to 89 years, and participants resided in approximately 25 US areas. In assigning cohorts, the study relied on participant-reported clinical history. The sample originates from a study of blood T cell repertoires in COVID-19. Study details: COVID-19 samples collected from the United States, Italy and Spain covered acute and convalescent phases.

Authors' data handling: Reference gene primer amplification yielded estimated nucleated cell counts. Here immunoSEQ multiplex PCR was the method, and the copy in TCRdb shows in-frame clones only, minus some. The V and J calls and clone size were taken over from that table, and D and trimming were inferred from the DNA. The sample comprises fewer than 350,000 clones, under 95% of which are singletons, and about 2.3% rests with the top ten. The specimen was PBMCs or T cells enriched from blood (not recorded which). The rearrangement links TRBV5-4 to TRBJ2-7; D may be TRBD1 (6 bases). The receptor was isolated from a woman in her forties with acute COVID-19. In nucleotides, the CDR3 is TGTGCCAGCAGAACCTCAGGGGACTCCTACGAGCAGTACTTC. Its translation is CASRTSGDSYEQYF.